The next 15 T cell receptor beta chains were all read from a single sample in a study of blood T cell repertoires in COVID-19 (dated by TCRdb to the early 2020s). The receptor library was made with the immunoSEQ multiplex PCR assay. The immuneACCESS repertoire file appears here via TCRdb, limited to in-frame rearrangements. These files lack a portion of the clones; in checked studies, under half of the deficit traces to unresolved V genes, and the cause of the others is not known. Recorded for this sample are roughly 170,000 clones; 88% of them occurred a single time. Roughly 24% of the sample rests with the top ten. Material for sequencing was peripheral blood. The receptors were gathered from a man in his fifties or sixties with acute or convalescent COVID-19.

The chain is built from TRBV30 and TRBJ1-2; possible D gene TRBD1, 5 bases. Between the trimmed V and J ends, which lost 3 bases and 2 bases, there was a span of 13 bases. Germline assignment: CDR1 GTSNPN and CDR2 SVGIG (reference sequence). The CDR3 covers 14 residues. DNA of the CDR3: TGTGCCTGGAGGCAGGGAGGCGTGAACTATGGCTACACCTTC. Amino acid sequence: CAWRQGGVNYGYTF.

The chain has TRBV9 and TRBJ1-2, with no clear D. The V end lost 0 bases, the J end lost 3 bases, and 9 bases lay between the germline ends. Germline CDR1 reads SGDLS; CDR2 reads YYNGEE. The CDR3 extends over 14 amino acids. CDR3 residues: CASSVGYIYYGYTF. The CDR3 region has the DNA TGTGCCAGCAGCGTAGGTTACATTTACTATGGCTACACCTTC.

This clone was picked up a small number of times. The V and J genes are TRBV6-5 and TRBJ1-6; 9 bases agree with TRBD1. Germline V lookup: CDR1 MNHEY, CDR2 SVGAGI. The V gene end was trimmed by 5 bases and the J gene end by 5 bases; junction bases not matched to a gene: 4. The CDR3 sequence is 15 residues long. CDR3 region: CASSTQGADNSPLHF. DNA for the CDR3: TGTGCCAGCAGTACACAGGGGGCGGATAATTCACCCCTCCACTTT.

The CDR3 region is CASSLGGGQETQYF. CDR3 bases: TGTGCCAGCAGCCTTGGGGGAGGACAAGAGACCCAGTACTTC. The rearrangement uses TRBV2 and TRBJ2-5; maybe TRBD2 (6 bases). V was pared by 6 bases and J by 2 bases, with 13 bases between. Germline V lookup: CDR1 SNHLY, CDR2 FYNNEI. CDR3 length equals 14 residues.

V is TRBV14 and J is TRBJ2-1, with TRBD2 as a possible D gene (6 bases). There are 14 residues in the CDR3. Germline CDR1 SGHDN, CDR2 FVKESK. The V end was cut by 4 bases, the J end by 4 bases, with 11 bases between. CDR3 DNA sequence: TGTGCCAGCAGCCGAGTAGCGGATTACAATGAGCAGTTCTTC. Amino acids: CASSRVADYNEQFF.

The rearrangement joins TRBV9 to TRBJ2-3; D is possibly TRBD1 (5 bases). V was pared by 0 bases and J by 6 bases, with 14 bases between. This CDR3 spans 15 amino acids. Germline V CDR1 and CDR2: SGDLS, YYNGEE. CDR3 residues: CASSVDLMAGDTQYF. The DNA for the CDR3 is TGTGCCAGCAGCGTAGATCTGATGGCAGGGGATACGCAGTATTTT.

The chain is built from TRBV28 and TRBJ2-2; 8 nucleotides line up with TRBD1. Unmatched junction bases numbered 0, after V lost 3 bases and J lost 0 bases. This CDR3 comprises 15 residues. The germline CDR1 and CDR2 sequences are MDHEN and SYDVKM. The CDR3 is CASSLTGANTGELFF. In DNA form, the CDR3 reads TGTGCCAGCAGTTTGACAGGGGCGAACACCGGGGAGCTGTTTTTT. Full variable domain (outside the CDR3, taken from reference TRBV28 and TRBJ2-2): DVKVTQSSRYLVKRTGEKVFLECVQDMDHENMFWYRQDPGLGLRLIYFSYDVKMKEKGDIPEGYSVSREKKERFSLILESASTNQTSMYLCASSLTGANTGELFFGEGSRLTVL.

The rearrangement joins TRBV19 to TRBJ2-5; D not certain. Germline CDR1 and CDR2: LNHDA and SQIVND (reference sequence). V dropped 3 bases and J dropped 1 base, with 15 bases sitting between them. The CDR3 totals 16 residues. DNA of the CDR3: TGTGCCAGTAGTATCGGTCCGCCGGTCCCCCAAGAGACCCAGTACTTC. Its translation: CASSIGPPVPQETQYF.

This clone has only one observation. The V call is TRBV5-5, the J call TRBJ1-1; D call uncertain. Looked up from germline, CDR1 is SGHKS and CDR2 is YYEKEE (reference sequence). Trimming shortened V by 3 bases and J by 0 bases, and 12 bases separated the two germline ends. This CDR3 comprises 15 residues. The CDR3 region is CASSSVDSLNTEAFF. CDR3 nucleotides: TGTGCCAGCAGCTCCGTGGACTCTTTGAACACTGAAGCTTTCTTT.

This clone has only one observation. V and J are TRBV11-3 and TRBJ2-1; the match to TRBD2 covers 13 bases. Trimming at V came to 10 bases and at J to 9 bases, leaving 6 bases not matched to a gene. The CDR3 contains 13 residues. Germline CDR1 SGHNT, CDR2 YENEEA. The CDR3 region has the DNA TGTGCCAACGGACTAGCGGGAGATGGTGAGCAGTTCTTC. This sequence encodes CANGLAGDGEQFF.

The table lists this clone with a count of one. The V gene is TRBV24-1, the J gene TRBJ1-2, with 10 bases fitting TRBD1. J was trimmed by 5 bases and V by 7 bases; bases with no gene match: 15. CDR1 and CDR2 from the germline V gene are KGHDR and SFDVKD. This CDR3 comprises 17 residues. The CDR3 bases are TGTGCCACCAGCGAGTCTGAAGGGACAGGGGTCGGGTATGGCTACACCTTC. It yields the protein CATSESEGTGVGYGYTF.

The CDR3 DNA reads as TGTGCCAGCAGCTCCCAGGGGCTCGGAAATTCACCCCTCCACTTT. The encoded protein is CASSSQGLGNSPLHF. The rearrangement joins TRBV9 to TRBJ1-6, with D possibly TRBD1 on 6 matching bases. CDR1 is SGDLS and CDR2 is YYNGEE in the germline V gene. The length of the CDR3 is 15 residues. V shed 4 bases and J shed 7 bases, with 15 bases lying between them.

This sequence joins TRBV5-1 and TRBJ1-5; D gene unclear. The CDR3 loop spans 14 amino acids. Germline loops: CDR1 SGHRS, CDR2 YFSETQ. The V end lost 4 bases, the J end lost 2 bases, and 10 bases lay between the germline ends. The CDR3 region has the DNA TGCGCCAGCAGCCCGGGAGGAGGCAATCAGCCCCAGCATTTT. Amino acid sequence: CASSPGGGNQPQHF.

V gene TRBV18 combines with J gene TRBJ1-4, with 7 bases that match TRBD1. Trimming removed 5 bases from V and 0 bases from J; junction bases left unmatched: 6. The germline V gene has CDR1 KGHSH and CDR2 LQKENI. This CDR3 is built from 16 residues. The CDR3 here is CASSSGTGATNEKLFF. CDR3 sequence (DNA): TGTGCCAGCTCAAGCGGTACAGGGGCAACTAATGAAAAACTGTTTTTT.

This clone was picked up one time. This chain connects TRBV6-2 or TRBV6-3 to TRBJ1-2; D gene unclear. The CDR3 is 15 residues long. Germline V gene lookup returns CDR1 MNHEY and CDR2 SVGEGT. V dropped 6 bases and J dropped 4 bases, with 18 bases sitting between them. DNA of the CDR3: TGTGCCAGCAGCCGCTCCAGACGTGGGAGCTATGGCTACACCTTC. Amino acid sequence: CASSRSRRGSYGYTF.